The following is a T cell receptor beta chain sequence with its context. Antigen specificity is unknown. Some clones are missing from TCRdb's copy, which holds only in-frame ones; the method was immunoSEQ multiplex PCR. Altogether about 96,000 clones are present, roughly nine tenths being singletons, with the ten largest covering about a quarter. The source of the sample is a study of T cell responses to AZD1222 COVID-19 vaccine. The germline V and J ends were trimmed by 4 bases and 4 bases, with 8 bases remaining between them. Germline CDR1 SGHVS, CDR2 FNYEAQ. CDR3 size: 13 residues. Broader study findings: After the peak T cell response, and only then, were repertoires sampled.

Source: peripheral blood, taken on day 0 of AZD1222 vaccination. This receptor was obtained from an adult in good health. V is TRBV7-6 and J is TRBJ2-1; D may be TRBD1 (5 bases). The CDR3, as DNA: TGTGCCAGCAGCTCCAGGGAATACAATGAGCAGTTCTTC. Translating gives CASSSREYNEQFF.